This T cell receptor (beta chain) was recorded in a study of breast tumors, draining lymph nodes, adjacent tissues. General study findings and limits: Tumor TCR diversity was below lymph nodes but above nontumor tissue.

TCRdb called the multiplex PCR reads again in MiXCR, with one record for every CDR3 protein. Of 85,000 to 130,000 distinct CDR3 sequences listed, 21% are singletons. Samples came from axillary lymph nodes draining the breast cancer. This clonotype was detected many times. Its cognate antigen is unknown. Per the germline V gene, CDR1 is DFQATT and CDR2 is SNEGSKA (reference sequence). This CDR3 contains 14 residues. V lost 0 bases and J 4 bases, leaving 11 bases between the germline ends. Sequenced material: axillary lymph node tissue. The receptor comes from a female donor with breast cancer. Some clones in this sample may be carry-over from other donors' samples. The chain couples TRBV20-1 to TRBJ2-3; possible D gene TRBD1, 6 bases. CDR3: CSARDPRGADTQYF. CDR3 DNA: TGCAGTGCTAGAGATCCCAGGGGTGCAGATACGCAGTATTTT.